This entry is about one T cell receptor (beta chain). Its target is unknown. It was ten milliliters of peripheral blood that were drawn from each donor. This sample was included in a study of blood T cells in healthy people across ages. Study findings and constraints: The recorded TCR beta diversity per million T cells decreased in a roughly linear manner with age.

Per germline, CDR1 LGHNA and CDR2 YSLEER. The CDR3 runs 16 residues. Trimming cost V 1 base and J 4 bases, with 13 bases left between them. Then a second PCR, running about 6 to 11 cycles, was carried out with a sample-barcoded 5' primer and a J-beta primer mix. Sequencing recovered at least 3 million CDR3-containing paired-end reads from each sample. TCRdb reprocessed the 5' RACE reads via MiXCR and lists one record per CDR3 protein. The sample includes 650,000 to 1,000,000 distinct CDR3 sequences, under 40% of them seen just once. The sequenced sample consisted of blood. J is TRBJ2-2 and V is TRBV4-3; D is ambiguous. The clonotype was recovered from a man between 18 and 29 years old in good health. The CDR3 DNA follows: TGCGCCAGCAGCCAAGCGTGGCCGGAGACCACCGGGGAGCTGTTTTTT. This sequence encodes CASSQAWPETTGELFF.